A single sample is the source of the 12 T cell receptor beta chains below, sequenced in a study of blood T cell repertoires in COVID-19. Sequencing was performed with immunoSEQ multiplex PCR; in TCRdb, only in-frame clones are kept and a portion is missing. The sample comprises roughly 80,000 clones, less than 90% of which are singletons, and around a sixth rests with the top ten. Sample: peripheral blood. The source of these receptors is an elderly man in a cohort sampled during active COVID-19.

This clone has more than one count but fewer than ten. CDR3 region: CASSLDGKKFYEQYF. The CDR3 coding sequence is TGTGCCAGCAGCTTAGATGGCAAGAAATTCTACGAGCAGTACTTC. The gene calls are TRBV7-2 and TRBJ2-7; D is unresolved. Trimming removed 1 base from V and 3 bases from J, with 13 bases in between. Germline V CDR1 and CDR2: SGHTA, FQGNSA. The CDR3 has 15 residues.

CDR3 coding DNA: TGTGCCAGCAGCCAAGATTGGGCAGGGAGGACTGAAGCTTTCTTT. Residues: CASSQDWAGRTEAFF. V and J are TRBV3-1 (or the pseudogene TRBV3-2) and TRBJ1-1; tentative D call: TRBD1 (5 bases). With 0 bases removed from V and 5 bases from J, the gap between germline ends came to 13 bases. The germline V gene encodes CDR1 LGHDT and CDR2 YNNKEL (reference sequence). CDR3 length: 15 amino acids.

Turning to this clone: At one end the junction does not follow the germline gene, possibly because of a read error. CDR3 nucleotides: TGTGCCAGCAGACAAGGCCAGCGGGGGGGCTATGAGCAGTTCTTC. Its translation is CASRQGQRGGYEQFF. The V call is TRBV3-1 (or the pseudogene TRBV3-2), the J call TRBJ2-1; 10 bases are shared with TRBD2. Germline lookup yields CDR1 LGHDT and CDR2 YNNKEL (reference sequence). The CDR3 runs to 15 residues.

The chain combines TRBV28 with TRBJ2-3; D is possibly TRBD1 (5 bases). Looked up from germline, CDR1 is MDHEN and CDR2 is SYDVKM. V lost 1 base and J lost 6, with 11 bases in between. The CDR3 sequence is 14 residues long. The CDR3 coding sequence is TGTGCCAGCAGTTTATTAGAGCAGGGTGATACGCAGTATTTT. Its translation is CASSLLEQGDTQYF.

The V call is TRBV28, the J call TRBJ2-3; 8 bases match TRBD2. The CDR3 runs 14 residues. Germline V gene sequence: CDR1 MDHEN, CDR2 SYDVKM. V was pared by 5 bases and J by 6 bases, with 7 bases of the junction left unmatched. In DNA, the CDR3 is TGTGCCAGCAGTACGGGGGGGACTTCCGATACGCAGTATTTT. Its translation is CASSTGGTSDTQYF.

CDR3 in DNA: TGTGCCAGTAGTATGATACAGGGATTTGGCTACACCTTC. The encoded protein is CASSMIQGFGYTF. V is TRBV19 and J is TRBJ1-2; the D gene is possibly TRBD1 (6 bases). V gave up 3 bases and J gave up 7 bases, with 12 bases separating them. This CDR3 comprises 13 residues. Germline CDR1 reads LNHDA; CDR2 reads SQIVND (reference sequence). Drawing the rest from reference TRBV19 and TRBJ1-2, the complete variable domain is DGGITQSPKYLFRKEGQNVTLSCEQNLNHDAMYWYRQDPGQGLRLIYYSQIVNDFQKGDIAEGYSVSREKKESFPLTVTSAQKNPTAFYLCASSMIQGFGYTFGSGTRLTVV.

The V gene is TRBV24-1, the J gene TRBJ2-3, with TRBD1 matching over 9 bases. CDR1 is KGHDR and CDR2 is SFDVKD in the germline V gene. Germline trimming cut 3 bases from V and 5 bases from J; bases unmatched to any gene: 5. The CDR3 is made up of 15 amino acids. The CDR3 loop is CATSDPGQGGDTQYF. CDR3 sequence (DNA): TGTGCCACCAGTGATCCGGGACAGGGAGGAGATACGCAGTATTTT.

The chain recombines TRBV9 with TRBJ2-2; the match to TRBD2 covers 7 bases. The V gene end was trimmed by 10 bases and the J gene end by 3 bases; junction bases not matched to a gene: 9. This CDR3 is built from 14 residues. Germline V lookup: CDR1 SGDLS, CDR2 YYNGEE. CDR3: CASREGRDTGELFF. The CDR3 coding sequence is TGTGCCTCCAGGGAGGGGCGAGACACCGGGGAGCTGTTTTTT.

The J gene is TRBJ2-5, the V gene TRBV5-6; possible D gene TRBD1, 5 bases. The germline V and J ends were trimmed by 0 bases and 2 bases, with 14 bases remaining between them. This CDR3 spans 16 amino acids. Germline assignment: CDR1 SGHDT and CDR2 YYEEEE. The CDR3 reads CASSLAWSGPQETQYF. DNA for the CDR3: TGTGCCAGCAGCTTGGCCTGGTCAGGGCCACAAGAGACCCAGTACTTC.

V usage is TRBV2 and J usage is TRBJ2-2; no reliable D call. Germline assignment: CDR1 SNHLY and CDR2 FYNNEI. CDR3 length equals 15 residues. Trimming stripped 3 bases from V and 0 bases from J, with 8 bases between. The CDR3 DNA is TGTGCCAGCAGTGATCGGTCGGCGAACACCGGGGAGCTGTTTTTT. Protein product: CASSDRSANTGELFF.

The gene calls are TRBV19 and TRBJ1-4; 10 bases line up with TRBD1. After removal of 5 bases from V and 6 bases from J, the junction contained 6 bases not matched to a gene. The CDR3 is 15 residues long. CDR1 is LNHDA and CDR2 is SQIVND in the germline V gene (reference sequence). CDR3 sequence: CASSGQGGRDEKLFF. CDR3 bases: TGTGCCAGTAGTGGACAGGGGGGTCGAGATGAAAAACTGTTTTTT.

The gene calls are TRBV2 and TRBJ1-2; D unclear. The CDR3 covers 12 residues. Germline V gene data show CDR1 as SNHLY and CDR2 as FYNNEI. V dropped 5 bases and J dropped 5 bases, with 9 bases sitting between them. In DNA, the CDR3 is TGTGCCAGCAGTCCTGCAGGTTATGGCTACACCTTC. Its protein product is CASSPAGYGYTF.